A single sample gave rise to the 21 T cell receptor beta chains below, sequenced in a study of blood T cell repertoires in COVID-19. Measured with immunoSEQ multiplex PCR; TCRdb has only the in-frame clones, and not every one. The repertoire holds some 190,000 clones, with roughly 89% as singletons. The sequenced sample was PBMCs or T cells enriched from blood (not recorded which). These receptors came from a woman in her 30s who had been exposed to COVID-19.

CDR3 DNA: TGTGCCAGCAGCGTAGTGGGAGGGGACGATGAGCAGTTCTTC. Translated, it gives CASSVVGGDDEQFF. The rearrangement uses TRBV9 and TRBJ2-1; TRBD2 aligns across 7 bases. CDR1 is SGDLS and CDR2 is YYNGEE in the germline V gene. CDR3 length equals 14 residues. V was pared by 0 bases and J by 8 bases, with 5 bases of the junction left unmatched.

The CDR3 DNA follows: TGCGCCAGCAGCCAAGATGTCCTATTGGGTCGGCAGGGCACAGATACGCAGTATTTT. Protein product: CASSQDVLLGRQGTDTQYF. This sequence joins TRBV4-3 and TRBJ2-3; D gene unclear. The germline V and J ends were trimmed by 0 bases and 1 base, with 20 bases remaining between them. The CDR3 has 19 residues. Germline CDR1 reads LGHNA; CDR2 reads YSLEER.

The J gene is TRBJ1-5, the V gene TRBV19; a weak D match, TRBD1 (6 bases). Germline CDR1 and CDR2: LNHDA and SQIVND (reference sequence). This CDR3 has 19 amino acids. V was cut by 10 bases and J by 6 bases, with 34 bases left in between. In DNA, the CDR3 is TGTGCCACAACTGTGGACGCCCTTACGCAGGGACAAGTCGGTCAGCCCCAGCATTTT. It yields the protein CATTVDALTQGQVGQPQHF.

This sequence joins TRBV4-3 and TRBJ1-3, with no clear D. There are 14 residues in the CDR3. The germline V and J ends were trimmed by 3 bases and 5 bases, with 11 bases remaining between them. From germline, CDR1 is LGHNA and CDR2 YSLEER. The CDR3 region has the DNA TGCGCCAGCAGCCAGAGGCCCTTACGAAACACCATATATTTT. Amino acids: CASSQRPLRNTIYF.

The V gene is TRBV30, the J gene TRBJ1-2, with 10 bases fitting TRBD1. The length of the CDR3 is 13 residues. The V and J ends lost 1 base and 5 bases, in that order; junction bases with no gene match: 1. The germline V gene encodes CDR1 GTSNPN and CDR2 SVGIG (reference sequence). The CDR3 protein is CAWSEGQGYGYTF. The CDR3 bases are TGTGCCTGGAGTGAGGGACAGGGGTATGGCTACACCTTC.

This clone was counted only a few times. The chain employs TRBV28 and TRBJ1-1, with D possibly TRBD1 on 5 matching bases. The CDR3 totals 15 residues. The V and J ends lost 4 bases and 6 bases respectively, with 18 bases between them. Germline V CDR1 and CDR2: MDHEN, SYDVKM. CDR3 DNA sequence: TGTGCCAGCAGTTACAGCCAGGGTCGTGCCGCTGAAGCTTTCTTT. Translation gives CASSYSQGRAAEAFF. The entire variable domain, with the rest obtained from reference TRBV28 and TRBJ1-1, is as follows: DVKVTQSSRYLVKRTGEKVFLECVQDMDHENMFWYRQDPGLGLRLIYFSYDVKMKEKGDIPEGYSVSREKKERFSLILESASTNQTSMYLCASSYSQGRAAEAFFGQGTRLTVV.

A remark on this clone: This same CDR3 is encoded by further DNA sequences in the sample. The chain has TRBV2 and TRBJ2-1; 12 nucleotides match TRBD2. The CDR3 sequence is 14 residues long. V lost 9 bases and J lost 5; bases outside the gene matches: 5. Per the germline V gene, CDR1 is SNHLY and CDR2 is FYNNEI. CDR3 loop: CASKTSGGHNEQFF. The CDR3 DNA is TGTGCCAGTAAGACTAGCGGGGGACACAATGAGCAGTTCTTC.

This chain joins TRBV7-2 and TRBJ1-1; D may be TRBD1 (6 bases). Germline values: CDR1 SGHTA, CDR2 FQGNSA. CDR3 size: 13 residues. Trimming removed 5 bases at V and 2 bases at J, with 9 bases between. For the CDR3, the DNA is TGTGCCAGCAGCGCAGGGGTCAACACTGAAGCTTTCTTT. This codes for CASSAGVNTEAFF.

The chain carries TRBV30 and TRBJ1-4; perhaps TRBD1 as D (6 bases). The V gene's germline CDR1 is GTSNPN and CDR2 SVGIG (reference sequence). V lost 4 bases and J 0 bases, leaving 18 bases between the germline ends. The length of the CDR3 is 17 residues. As DNA, the CDR3 is TGTGCCTGGACCGCGAGGCGGCGGGGGCCAACTAATGAAAAACTGTTTTTT. Encoded protein: CAWTARRRGPTNEKLFF. The complete variable domain, with remaining parts taken from reference TRBV30 and TRBJ1-4, reads SQTIHQWPATLVQPVGSPLSLECTVEGTSNPNLYWYRQAAGRGLQLLFYSVGIGQISSEVPQNLSASRPQDRQFILSSKKLLLSDSGFYLCAWTARRRGPTNEKLFFGSGTQLSVL.

The rearrangement joins TRBV30 to TRBJ2-7; TRBD2 might be the D (5 bases). Germline V gene sequence: CDR1 GTSNPN, CDR2 SVGIG (reference sequence). The CDR3 is 10 amino acids. The CDR3 DNA reads TGTGCTGGAGGTGGGGAACTCCCGTACTTC. It is translated as CAGGGELPYF.

The rearrangement links TRBV4-1 to TRBJ2-7; a weak D match, TRBD2 (5 bases). Germline CDR1 MGHRA, CDR2 YSYEKL. The CDR3 sequence is 14 residues long. Between the trimmed V and J ends, which lost 2 bases and 4 bases, there was a span of 12 bases. The CDR3 reads CASSQTSGRYEQYF. Here the CDR3 DNA reads TGCGCCAGCAGCCAAACGAGCGGTAGGTACGAGCAGTACTTC.

The chain links TRBV7-6 to TRBJ2-3; 14 nucleotides agree with TRBD2. This CDR3 is built from 16 residues. Trimming cost V 3 bases and J 2 bases; bases outside gene matches: 1. Germline V gene lookup returns CDR1 SGHVS and CDR2 FNYEAQ. CDR3 in amino acids: CASSLTSGGATDTQYF. The CDR3 nucleotides read TGTGCCAGCAGCTTGACTAGCGGGGGGGCCACAGATACGCAGTATTTT.

V usage is TRBV18 and J usage is TRBJ1-2; a weak D match, TRBD1 (5 bases). This CDR3 has 16 amino acids. The V gene lost 2 bases and the J gene lost 0 bases, with 13 bases spanning the gap. Germline V gene data show CDR1 as KGHSH and CDR2 as LQKENI. For the CDR3, the DNA is TGTGCCAGCTCACCAGTGGGGGGGACCACTAACTATGGCTACACCTTC. It specifies CASSPVGGTTNYGYTF.

The V and J genes are TRBV6-5 and TRBJ1-2; possible D gene TRBD1, 5 bases. The CDR3 is 13 residues long. V dropped 6 bases and J dropped 3 bases, with 11 bases sitting between them. CDR1 and CDR2 (germline): MNHEY, SVGAGI. CDR3 amino acids: CASRRTGDYGYTF. The CDR3 DNA is TGTGCCAGCAGACGTACAGGAGACTATGGCTACACCTTC.

This clone was counted once. This chain uses TRBV6-2 or TRBV6-3 with TRBJ1-5; D is ambiguous. Trimming left V 5 bases short and J 2 bases short, with 13 bases between. Germline V gene sequence: CDR1 MNHEY, CDR2 SVGEGT. This CDR3 has 15 residues. The CDR3 reads CASSGPQLGNQPQHF. Written as DNA, the CDR3 is TGTGCCAGCAGTGGGCCCCAACTGGGCAATCAGCCCCAGCATTTT.

The chain has TRBV27 and TRBJ2-7; weak D call: TRBD1 (8 bases). Germline V lookup: CDR1 MNHEY, CDR2 SMNVEV (reference sequence). This CDR3 is built from 22 residues. The V gene lost 6 bases and the J gene lost 6 bases, with 42 bases spanning the gap. The CDR3 DNA is TGTGCCAGCAGCCGGACATTGGGGACTATACCGGGACAGGCTCTGGGTAGTCGCGAGCAGTACTTC. Protein: CASSRTLGTIPGQALGSREQYF.

The chain is built from TRBV7-2 and TRBJ1-3; no definite D call. The V end was cut by 2 bases, the J end by 5 bases, with 10 bases between. This CDR3 region has 14 residues. The germline CDR1 and CDR2 sequences are SGHTA and FQGNSA. In DNA form, the CDR3 reads TGTGCCAGCAGCTTACCGTGGCAGAGAAACACCATATATTTT. Translating it yields CASSLPWQRNTIYF.

The rearrangement joins TRBV19 to TRBJ1-1, with 7 bases matching TRBD1. The CDR3 is made up of 14 amino acids. With V trimmed by 3 bases and J by 5 bases, 6 bases remained unmatched. Germline V CDR1 and CDR2: LNHDA, SQIVND (reference sequence). CDR3 sequence reads: CASSIQGVWTEAFF. The CDR3 nucleotides are TGTGCCAGTAGTATCCAGGGGGTGTGGACTGAAGCTTTCTTT.

The rearrangement links TRBV7-8 to TRBJ1-5, with TRBD1 identical over 10 bases. V dropped 5 bases and J dropped 5; count of bases not matched to a gene: 6. Germline V gene sequence: CDR1 SGHVS, CDR2 FQNEAQ. The CDR3 loop spans 15 amino acids. CDR3 protein: CASSLGTGEDQPQHF. The CDR3 coding sequence is TGTGCCAGCAGCCTCGGGACAGGGGAAGATCAGCCCCAGCATTTT.

The CDR3: CASSPSLGREDTGELFF. Here the CDR3 DNA reads TGTGCCAGCAGCCCCTCGCTGGGCAGGGAGGACACCGGGGAGCTGTTTTTT. The chain employs TRBV13 and TRBJ2-2; the D gene is possibly TRBD2 (6 bases). The CDR3 covers 17 residues. Germline lookup yields CDR1 PRHDT and CDR2 FYEKMQ (reference sequence). V lost 5 bases and J 3 bases, leaving 19 bases between the germline ends.

The chain links TRBV11-2 to TRBJ1-2; no reliable D call. Trimming left V 1 base short and J 5 bases short, with 14 bases between. The germline V gene has CDR1 SGHAT and CDR2 FQNNGV. The length of the CDR3 is 15 residues. CDR3 sequence: CASSLAGSMTYGYTF. The CDR3 DNA follows: TGTGCCAGCAGCTTAGCCGGGAGTATGACGTATGGCTACACCTTC.